This paragraph covers one T cell receptor (beta chain) sequence. The PCR used 60 V beta and 13 J beta primers. Libraries were prepared by immunoSEQ multiplex PCR; TCRdb keeps only in-frame clonotypes and omits some of them. The data contain roughly 60,000 clones, about 89% of them singletons. Regarding time point: after dendritic cell vaccination, including at tumor progression/relapse. The sample comes from a study of glioma-infiltrating T cells after dendritic cell vaccination. V lost 6 bases and J lost 5, with 28 bases in between. CDR1 is WSHSY and CDR2 is SAAADI in the germline V gene. The CDR3 is 18 amino acids.

The V call is TRBV10-2, the J call TRBJ1-2; a weak D match, TRBD1 (6 bases). The material sequenced was blood, taken after dendritic cell vaccination. The receptor was derived from a human donor with glioblastoma. The CDR3 DNA sequence: TGCGCCAGCAGCGCAAAAGGGGCTCATCTGGGACACCTGTATGGCTACACCTTC. Amino acids: CASSAKGAHLGHLYGYTF.